A selection of T cell receptor beta chains follows, all from one sample in a study of graft-versus-host responses after intestinal transplantation. Sequencing was performed with immunoSEQ multiplex PCR; in TCRdb, only in-frame clones are kept and a portion is missing. Among approximately 90,000 clones listed, 90% to 95% were seen once. No antigens are known for them. Sequencing used unstimulated CD8+ T cells sorted from spleen or lymph node cells, obtained before intestinal transplant. The receptors were sampled from a human donor who received an intestinal transplant. Each CDR3 is given with its conserved first and last residue. The D gene is left open where the match is weak. Size is omitted from some rows. Given values are once, few, many or a class for expanded clones.

J gene	V gene	clone size	D gene	CDR3 protein	CDR3 DNA
TRBJ2-5	TRBV2	NA	TRBD2	CASRGASGEETQYF	TGTGCCAGCCGAGGGGCTAGCGGGGAAGAGACCCAGTACTTC
TRBJ2-7	TRBV7-9	NA	TRBD2	CASSRGVLSSYEQYF	TGTGCCAGCAGCCGGGGGGTGCTTAGCTCCTACGAGCAGTACTTC
TRBJ2-2	TRBV9	NA	NA	CASSVGVPGELFF	TGTGCCAGCAGCGTAGGGGTTCCCGGGGAGCTGTTTTTT
TRBJ2-1	TRBV6-5	NA	NA	CASSYGGGNEQFF	TGTGCCAGCAGTTACGGGGGCGGAAATGAGCAGTTCTTC
TRBJ2-1	TRBV7-9	NA	TRBD2	CASSTFQGLANGGYNEQFF	TGTGCCAGCAGCACCTTTCAGGGACTAGCGAACGGTGGCTACAATGAGCAGTTCTTC
TRBJ2-5	TRBV6-5	NA	NA	CASREEETQYF	TGTGCCAGCAGGGAGGAAGAGACCCAGTACTTC
TRBJ1-2	TRBV9	NA	NA	CASSGAMDSTRGYTF	TGTGCCAGCAGCGGCGCGATGGATTCCACCAGGGGCTACACCTTC
TRBJ2-1	TRBV27	NA	NA	CASSLGGHEQFF	TGTGCCAGCAGTTTGGGGGGACATGAGCAGTTCTTC
TRBJ2-7	TRBV27	NA	NA	CASSPLRWGRFSLRQYF	TGTGCCAGCAGTCCACTAAGGTGGGGGCGCTTCTCATTACGGCAGTACTTC
TRBJ2-5	TRBV4-1	NA	TRBD2	CASSLRWEGETQYF	TGCGCCAGCAGCCTCCGTTGGGAGGGGGAGACCCAGTACTTC
TRBJ1-1	TRBV10-2	once	NA	CASSERRVGTEAFF	TGCGCCAGCAGTGAGCGGAGGGTTGGCACTGAAGCTTTCTTT
TRBJ2-1	TRBV5-1	NA	NA	CASSEEIGAGHNEQFF	TGCGCCAGCAGCGAAGAGATCGGGGCGGGGCACAATGAGCAGTTCTTC
TRBJ2-7	TRBV11-2	NA	TRBD2	CASSLVAGGTYEQYF	TGTGCCAGCAGCTTAGTAGCGGGAGGCACCTACGAGCAGTACTTC
TRBJ2-5	TRBV6-6	NA	NA	CASSYSSEGPETQYF	TGTGCCAGCAGTTACTCGAGTGAGGGCCCAGAGACCCAGTACTTC
TRBJ2-7	TRBV29-1	once	TRBD2	CSVLAGVTYEQYF	TGCAGCGTTCTGGCGGGGGTTACCTACGAGCAGTACTTC
TRBJ2-7	TRBV4-2	NA	NA	CASSPKFRDPYEQYF	TGTGCCAGCAGCCCCAAGTTTCGGGACCCCTACGAGCAGTACTTC
TRBJ2-7	TRBV28	NA	NA	CASSISGSGWSSYEQYF	TGTGCCAGCAGCATATCGGGGTCGGGGTGGAGCTCCTACGAGCAGTACTTC
TRBJ1-1	TRBV7-9	NA	NA	CASSLLAIMNTEAFF	TGTGCCAGCAGCTTATTGGCGATAATGAACACTGAAGCTTTCTTT
TRBJ2-7	TRBV27	NA	TRBD1	CASSSTGVEQYF	TGTGCCAGCAGTTCAACAGGGGTAGAGCAGTACTTC
TRBJ1-1	TRBV7-6	NA	TRBD1	CASSSQEGATTEAFF	TGTGCCAGCAGCAGCCAGGAGGGGGCAACCACTGAAGCTTTCTTT
TRBJ2-7	TRBV27	NA	NA	CASSLSREDYEQYF	TGTGCCAGCAGTTTATCCAGGGAGGACTACGAGCAGTACTTC
TRBJ2-7	TRBV7-7	NA	NA	CASSLSPGRAYEQYF	TGTGCCAGCAGCTTATCCCCAGGGAGAGCCTACGAGCAGTACTTC
TRBJ2-2	TRBV11-1	NA	TRBD1	CASSLDRGGGGELFF	TGTGCCAGCAGCTTGGACAGGGGAGGAGGCGGGGAGCTGTTTTTT
TRBJ1-5	TRBV13	NA	TRBD1	CASSSGQGDQPQHF	TGTGCCAGCAGCAGCGGACAGGGGGATCAGCCCCAGCATTTT
TRBJ2-1	TRBV9	NA	TRBD2	CASSTIKGLAFNNEQFF	TGTGCCAGCAGCACAATTAAGGGACTAGCGTTTAACAATGAGCAGTTCTTC
TRBJ2-1	TRBV7-9	NA	TRBD2	CASSLAVLAEDPAFF	TGTGCCAGCAGCTTAGCGGTTCTAGCGGAAGATCCCGCGTTCTTC
TRBJ1-5	TRBV7-6	NA	NA	CASSATDYSNQPQHF	TGTGCCAGCAGCGCGACGGATTATAGCAATCAGCCCCAGCATTTT
TRBJ2-1	TRBV7-6	once	TRBD2	CASSLSLAGAQLYNEQFF	TGTGCCAGCAGCTTAAGTCTAGCGGGAGCCCAACTGTACAATGAGCAGTTCTTC
TRBJ2-7	TRBV29-1	few	TRBD1	CSVEDRDSSSYEQYF	TGCAGCGTTGAAGACCGGGACAGCAGCTCCTACGAGCAGTACTTC
TRBJ2-1	TRBV14	NA	TRBD2	CASSWGLAPNNEQFF	TGTGCCAGCAGTTGGGGACTAGCGCCCAACAATGAGCAGTTCTTC
TRBJ1-4	TRBV6-4	NA	NA	CASSDRANEKLFF	TGTGCCAGCAGTGATCGGGCTAATGAAAAACTGTTTTTT
TRBJ2-7	TRBV15	NA	NA	CATSRGIWWGLHGYEQYF	TGTGCCACCAGCAGAGGGATTTGGTGGGGACTCCACGGCTACGAGCAGTACTTC
TRBJ2-3	TRBV9	NA	NA	CASSVEGPTTDTQYF	TGTGCCAGCAGCGTAGAGGGACCCACCACAGATACGCAGTATTTT
TRBJ1-5	TRBV4-1	NA	NA	CASSQPGSQPQHF	TGCGCCAGCAGTCAACCGGGGAGTCAGCCCCAGCATTTT
TRBJ2-7	TRBV10-3	NA	NA	CAISESIRGTYEQYF	TGTGCCATCAGTGAGTCGATCAGGGGTACCTACGAGCAGTACTTC
TRBJ2-1	TRBV27	once	TRBD2	CASSLLAGSDNEQFF	TGTGCCAGCAGTCTCCTAGCGGGATCGGACAATGAGCAGTTCTTC
TRBJ2-7	TRBV7-9	NA	NA	CVILEEYEQYF	TGTGTCATACTAGAAGAATACGAGCAGTACTTC
TRBJ1-1	TRBV5-4	NA	TRBD1	CASSFYAGGGEAFF	TGTGCCAGCAGTTTTTACGCAGGGGGAGGTGAAGCTTTCTTT
TRBJ1-1	TRBV4-1	few	NA	CASSQGVNTEAFF	TGCGCCAGCAGCCAGGGCGTGAACACTGAAGCTTTCTTT
TRBJ1-1	TRBV18	NA	NA	CASSPRWRGSRTEAFF	TGTGCCAGCTCACCACGTTGGAGGGGGAGTCGCACTGAAGCTTTCTTT